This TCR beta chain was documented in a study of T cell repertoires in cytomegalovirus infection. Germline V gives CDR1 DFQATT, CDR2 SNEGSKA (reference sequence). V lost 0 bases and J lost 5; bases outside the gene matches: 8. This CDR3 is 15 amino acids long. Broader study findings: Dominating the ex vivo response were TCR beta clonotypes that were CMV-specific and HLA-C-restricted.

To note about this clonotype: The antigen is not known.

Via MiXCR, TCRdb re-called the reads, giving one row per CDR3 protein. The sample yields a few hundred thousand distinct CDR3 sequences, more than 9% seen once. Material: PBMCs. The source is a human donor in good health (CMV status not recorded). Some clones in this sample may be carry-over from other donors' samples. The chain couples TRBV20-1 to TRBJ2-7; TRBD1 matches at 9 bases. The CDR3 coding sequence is TGCAGTGCTAGAGAACCGGGACAGGGAATCCACGAGCAGTACTTC. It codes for CSAREPGQGIHEQYF.